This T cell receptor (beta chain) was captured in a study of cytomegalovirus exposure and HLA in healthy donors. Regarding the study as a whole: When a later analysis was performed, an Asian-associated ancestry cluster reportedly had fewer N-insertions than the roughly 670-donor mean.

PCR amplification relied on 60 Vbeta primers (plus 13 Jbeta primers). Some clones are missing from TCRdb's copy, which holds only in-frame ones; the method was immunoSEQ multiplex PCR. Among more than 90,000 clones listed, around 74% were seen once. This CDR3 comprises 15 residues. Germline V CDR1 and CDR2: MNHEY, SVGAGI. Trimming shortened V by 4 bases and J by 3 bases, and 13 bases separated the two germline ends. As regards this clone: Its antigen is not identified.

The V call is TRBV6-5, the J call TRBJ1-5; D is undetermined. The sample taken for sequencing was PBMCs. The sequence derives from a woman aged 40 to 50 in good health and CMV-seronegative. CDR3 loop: CASSSGLTHNQPQHF. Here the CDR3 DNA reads TGTGCCAGCAGTTCAGGACTGACCCACAATCAGCCCCAGCATTTT.